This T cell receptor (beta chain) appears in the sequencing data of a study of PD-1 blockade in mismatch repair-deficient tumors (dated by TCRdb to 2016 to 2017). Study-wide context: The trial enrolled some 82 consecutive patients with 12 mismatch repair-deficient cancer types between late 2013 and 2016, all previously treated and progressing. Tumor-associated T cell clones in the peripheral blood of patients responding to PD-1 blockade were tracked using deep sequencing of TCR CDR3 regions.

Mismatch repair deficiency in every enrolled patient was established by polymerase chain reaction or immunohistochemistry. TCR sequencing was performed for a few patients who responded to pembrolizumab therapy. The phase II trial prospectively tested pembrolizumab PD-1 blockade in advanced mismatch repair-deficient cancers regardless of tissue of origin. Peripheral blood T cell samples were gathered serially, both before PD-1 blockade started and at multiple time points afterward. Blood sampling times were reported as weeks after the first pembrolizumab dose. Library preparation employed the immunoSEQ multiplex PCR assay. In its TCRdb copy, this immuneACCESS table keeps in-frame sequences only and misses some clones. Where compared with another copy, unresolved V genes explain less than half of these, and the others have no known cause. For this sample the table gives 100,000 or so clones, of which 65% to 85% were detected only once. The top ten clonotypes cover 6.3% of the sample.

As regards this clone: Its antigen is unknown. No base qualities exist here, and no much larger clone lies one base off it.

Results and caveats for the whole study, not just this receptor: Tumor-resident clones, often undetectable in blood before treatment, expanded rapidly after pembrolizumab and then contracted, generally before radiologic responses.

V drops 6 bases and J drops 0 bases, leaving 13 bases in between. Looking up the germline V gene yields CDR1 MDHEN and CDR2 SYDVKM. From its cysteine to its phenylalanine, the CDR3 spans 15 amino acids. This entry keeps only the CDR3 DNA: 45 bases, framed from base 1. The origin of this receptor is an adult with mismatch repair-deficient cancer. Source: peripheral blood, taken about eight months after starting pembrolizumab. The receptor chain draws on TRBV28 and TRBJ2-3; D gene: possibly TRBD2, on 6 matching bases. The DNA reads TGTGCCAGCAGCGGTCGGGAGAGTAGCACAGATACGCAGTATTTT. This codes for CASSGRESSTDTQYF.